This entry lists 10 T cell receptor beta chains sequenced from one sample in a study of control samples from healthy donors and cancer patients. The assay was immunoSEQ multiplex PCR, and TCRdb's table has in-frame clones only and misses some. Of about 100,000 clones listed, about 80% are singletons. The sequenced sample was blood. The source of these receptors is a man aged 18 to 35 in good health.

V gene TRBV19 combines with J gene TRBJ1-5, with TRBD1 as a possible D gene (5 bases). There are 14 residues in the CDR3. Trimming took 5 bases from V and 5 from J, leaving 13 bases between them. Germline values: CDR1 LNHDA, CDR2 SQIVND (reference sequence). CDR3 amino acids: CASSEGPNYQPQHF. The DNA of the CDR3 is TGTGCCAGTAGTGAGGGACCTAACTATCAGCCCCAGCATTTT.

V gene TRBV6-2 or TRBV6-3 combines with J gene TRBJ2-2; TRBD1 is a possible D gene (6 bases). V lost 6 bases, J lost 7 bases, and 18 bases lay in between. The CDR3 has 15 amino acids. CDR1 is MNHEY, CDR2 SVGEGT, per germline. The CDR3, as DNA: TGTGCCAGCAGCCGCACAGGGACGGGGAGCGGGGAGCTGTTTTTT. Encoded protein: CASSRTGTGSGELFF.

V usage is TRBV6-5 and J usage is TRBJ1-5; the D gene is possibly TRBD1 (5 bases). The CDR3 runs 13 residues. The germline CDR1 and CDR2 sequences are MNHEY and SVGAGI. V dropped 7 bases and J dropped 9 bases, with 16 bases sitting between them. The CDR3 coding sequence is TGTGCCAGCACCGAAGGGGTCTCATGGCCCCAGCATTTT. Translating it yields CASTEGVSWPQHF.

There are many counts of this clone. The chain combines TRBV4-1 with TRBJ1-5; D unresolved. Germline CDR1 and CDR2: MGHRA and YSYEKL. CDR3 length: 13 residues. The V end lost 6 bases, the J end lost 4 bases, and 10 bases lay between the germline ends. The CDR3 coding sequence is TGCGCCAGCAGTCTCTTCGTTAATCAGCCCCAGCATTTT. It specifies CASSLFVNQPQHF.

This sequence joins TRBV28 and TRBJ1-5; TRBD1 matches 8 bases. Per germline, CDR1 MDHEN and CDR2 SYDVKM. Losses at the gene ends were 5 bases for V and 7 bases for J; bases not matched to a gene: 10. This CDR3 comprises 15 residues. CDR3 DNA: TGTGCCAGCAGTCTCCCCTTGGACAGGGCCCAGCCCCAGCATTTT. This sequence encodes CASSLPLDRAQPQHF.

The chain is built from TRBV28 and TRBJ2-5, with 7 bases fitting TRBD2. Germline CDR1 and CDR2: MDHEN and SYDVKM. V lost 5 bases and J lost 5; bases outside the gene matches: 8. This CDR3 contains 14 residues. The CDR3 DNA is TGTGCCAGCAGTCGAACCGGGGAGGGGGAGACCCAGTACTTC. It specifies CASSRTGEGETQYF.

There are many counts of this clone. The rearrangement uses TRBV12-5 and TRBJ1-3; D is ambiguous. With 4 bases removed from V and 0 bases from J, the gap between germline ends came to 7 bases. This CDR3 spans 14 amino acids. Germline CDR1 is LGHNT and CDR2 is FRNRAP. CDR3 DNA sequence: TGTGCTAGTGGTTCCGGTTTCTCTGGAAACACCATATATTTT. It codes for CASGSGFSGNTIYF.

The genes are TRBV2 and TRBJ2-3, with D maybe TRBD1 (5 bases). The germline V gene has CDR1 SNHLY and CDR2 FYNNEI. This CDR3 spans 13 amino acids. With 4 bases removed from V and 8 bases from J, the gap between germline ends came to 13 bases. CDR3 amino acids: CASSGGGWGTQYF. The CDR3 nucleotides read TGTGCCAGCAGTGGGGGCGGATGGGGTACGCAGTATTTT.

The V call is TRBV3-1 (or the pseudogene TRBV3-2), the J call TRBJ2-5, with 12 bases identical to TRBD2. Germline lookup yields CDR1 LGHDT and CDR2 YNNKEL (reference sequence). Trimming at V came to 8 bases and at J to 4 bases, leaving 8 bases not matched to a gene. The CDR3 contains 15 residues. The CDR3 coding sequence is TGTGCCAGCGGACTAGCGGGGATATGGGGAGAGACCCAGTACTTC. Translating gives CASGLAGIWGETQYF.

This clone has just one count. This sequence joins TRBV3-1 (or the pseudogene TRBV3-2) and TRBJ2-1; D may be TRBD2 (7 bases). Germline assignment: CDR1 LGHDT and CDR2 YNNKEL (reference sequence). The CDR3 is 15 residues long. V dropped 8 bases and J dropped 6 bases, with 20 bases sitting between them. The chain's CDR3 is CASAPLGGLTNEQFF. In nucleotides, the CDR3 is TGTGCCAGCGCTCCACTCGGGGGGCTGACCAATGAGCAGTTCTTC.